This T cell receptor (beta chain) was documented in a study of quantifying T cell responses using KT2 cells. Across the whole study: cDNA was made from DNase-treated RNA using alpha and beta constant primers.

An oligo carrying a UMI was ligated to the cDNA 3' end. The first PCR ran approximately 4 cycles with an equimolar RC1.1 and RC1.2 beta primer mix. Using its own MiXCR run on the UMI-ligation and nested PCR reads, TCRdb lists one record per CDR3 protein. The sample records some 50,000 distinct CDR3 sequences, approximately 10% being singletons. Known numbers of the T cell clone KT2 were added to PBMC. Trimming removed 2 bases from V and 3 bases from J; junction bases left unmatched: 3. This CDR3 is 15 amino acids long. The V gene's germline CDR1 is LNHDA and CDR2 SQIVND (reference sequence). The sequence was obtained from a human donor. The V gene is TRBV19, the J gene TRBJ1-1, with 10 bases lining up with TRBD1. The sequenced sample consisted of PBMCs spiked with cells of the T cell clone KT2. The CDR3 DNA follows: TGTGCCAGTAGTATAAGCGGGACAGGGGACACTGAAGCTTTCTTT. Translating gives CASSISGTGDTEAFF.